Below, one T cell receptor (beta chain) is given with its context. This entry is derived from a study of T cells after yellow fever vaccination. TCRdb re-derived calls from the 5' RACE reads in MiXCR, one entry per CDR3 protein. The data contain a few hundred thousand distinct CDR3 sequences, around 21% of them singletons. Germline V gene lookup returns CDR1 SGHRS and CDR2 YFSETQ. The CDR3 totals 14 residues. J was trimmed by 6 bases and V by 4 bases; bases with no gene match: 7. This chain links TRBV5-1 with TRBJ2-7; TRBD1 aligns across 10 bases. The sequences come from PBMCs, collected 15 days after the yellow fever booster vaccination. This sequence originates from a man younger than 45 who received the YFV17D yellow fever vaccine. The CDR3, as DNA: TGCGCCAGCAGCATTGGACAGGGGGTGTCCGAGCAGTACTTC. Its translation: CASSIGQGVSEQYF.